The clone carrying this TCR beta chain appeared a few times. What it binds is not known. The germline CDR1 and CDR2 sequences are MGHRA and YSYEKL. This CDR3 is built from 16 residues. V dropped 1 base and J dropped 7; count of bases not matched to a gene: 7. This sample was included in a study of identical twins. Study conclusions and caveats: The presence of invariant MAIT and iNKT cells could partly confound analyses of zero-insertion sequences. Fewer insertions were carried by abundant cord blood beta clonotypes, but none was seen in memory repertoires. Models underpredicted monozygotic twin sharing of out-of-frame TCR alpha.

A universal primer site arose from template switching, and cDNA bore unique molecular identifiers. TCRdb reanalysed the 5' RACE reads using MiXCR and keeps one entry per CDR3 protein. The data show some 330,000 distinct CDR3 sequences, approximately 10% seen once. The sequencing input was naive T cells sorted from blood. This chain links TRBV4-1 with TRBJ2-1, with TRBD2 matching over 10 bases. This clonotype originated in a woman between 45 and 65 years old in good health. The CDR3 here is CASSQVGAGGLNEQFF. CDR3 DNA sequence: TGCGCCAGCAGCCAAGTTGGAGCGGGAGGGTTAAATGAGCAGTTCTTC.